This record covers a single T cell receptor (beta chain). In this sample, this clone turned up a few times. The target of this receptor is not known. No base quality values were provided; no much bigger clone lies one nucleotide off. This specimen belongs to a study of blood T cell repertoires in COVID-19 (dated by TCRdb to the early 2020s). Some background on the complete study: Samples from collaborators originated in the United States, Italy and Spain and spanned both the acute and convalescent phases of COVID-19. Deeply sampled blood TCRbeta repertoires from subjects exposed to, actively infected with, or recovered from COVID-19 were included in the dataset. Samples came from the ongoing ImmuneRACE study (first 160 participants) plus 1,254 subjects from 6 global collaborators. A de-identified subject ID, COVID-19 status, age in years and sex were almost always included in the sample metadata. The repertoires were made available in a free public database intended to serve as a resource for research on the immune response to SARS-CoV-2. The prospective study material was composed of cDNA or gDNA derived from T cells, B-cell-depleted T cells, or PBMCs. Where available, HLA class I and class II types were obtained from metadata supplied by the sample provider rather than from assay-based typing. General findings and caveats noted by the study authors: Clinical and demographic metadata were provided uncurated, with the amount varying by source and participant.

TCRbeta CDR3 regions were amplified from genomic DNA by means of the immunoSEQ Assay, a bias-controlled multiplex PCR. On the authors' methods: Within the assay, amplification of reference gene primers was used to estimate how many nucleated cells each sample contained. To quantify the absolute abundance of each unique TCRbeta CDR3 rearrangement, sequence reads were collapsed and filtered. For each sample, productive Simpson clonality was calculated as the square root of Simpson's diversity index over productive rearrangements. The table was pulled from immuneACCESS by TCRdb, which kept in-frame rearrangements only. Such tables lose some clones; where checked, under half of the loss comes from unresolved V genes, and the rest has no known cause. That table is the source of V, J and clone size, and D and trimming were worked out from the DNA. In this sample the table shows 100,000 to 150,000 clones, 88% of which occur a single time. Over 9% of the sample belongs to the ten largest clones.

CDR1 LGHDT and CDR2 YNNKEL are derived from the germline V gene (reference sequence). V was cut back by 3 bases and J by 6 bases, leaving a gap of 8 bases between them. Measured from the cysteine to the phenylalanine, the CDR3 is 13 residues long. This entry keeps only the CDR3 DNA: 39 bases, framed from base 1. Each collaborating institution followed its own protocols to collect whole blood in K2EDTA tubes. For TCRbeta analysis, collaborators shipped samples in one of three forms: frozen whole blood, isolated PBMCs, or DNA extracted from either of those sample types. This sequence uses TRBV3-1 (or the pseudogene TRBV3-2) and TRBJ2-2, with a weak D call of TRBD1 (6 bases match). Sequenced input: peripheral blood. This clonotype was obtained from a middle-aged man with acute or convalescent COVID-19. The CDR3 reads CASSHGGAGELFF. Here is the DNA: TGTGCCAGCAGCCATGGGGGCGCCGGGGAGCTGTTTTTT.